The present entry profiles one TCR beta chain with its context. Its target is not known. This sample is drawn from a study of Siglec-9 on CD8 T cells in melanoma. The study's findings and limits: An effector memory CD8+ subset marked by Siglec-9 reportedly appeared to gather in melanoma.

The protocol was immunoSEQ multiplex PCR, while the TCRdb copy is restricted to in-frame clones and leaves out a portion. The sample holds about 36,000 clones, roughly 80% seen once. V lost 8 bases and J lost 1; bases outside the gene matches: 9. The CDR3 consists of 17 residues. Germline loops: CDR1 ENHRY, CDR2 SYGVKD. V is TRBV10-3 and J is TRBJ2-2; TRBD2 agrees at 11 bases. This receptor was obtained from a human donor in good health. The specimen was Siglec-9- CD8+ T cells sorted from blood. The CDR3 sequence: CAIGNSLAGENTGELFF. The DNA for the CDR3 is TGTGCCATCGGGAATTCACTAGCGGGGGAGAACACCGGGGAGCTGTTTTTT.